This is a list of T cell receptor beta chains from one sample in a study of post-analysis software for immune sequencing data. TCRdb used MiXCR to reprocess the PCR reads, holding one entry per CDR3 protein. The data hold approximately 400,000 distinct CDR3 sequences, with roughly 36% observed a single time. The sample was blood. All receptors come from a girl aged 5-17 years with multiple sclerosis. CDR3s include the opening cysteine and the closing phenylalanine or tryptophan. D genes are given only for firm matches. Expanded clones get a size class; other rows say once, few or many, or leave the size out.

CASSSPWTGDYGYTF | TGTGCCAGCAGCTCGCCCTGGACAGGGGACTATGGCTACACCTTC | TRBV11-2 | - | TRBD1 | TRBJ1-2
CASRIGGTYEQYF | TGTGCCAGCAGGATCGGGGGGACCTACGAGCAGTACTTC | TRBV6-5 | - | TRBD2 | TRBJ2-7
CASSLGETGANVLTF | TGTGCCAGCAGCTTAGGAGAAACGGGGGCCAACGTCCTGACTTTC | TRBV7-3 | - | - | TRBJ2-6
CASSLRGDRPDTQYF | TGTGCCAGCAGTTTGAGAGGGGACCGGCCAGATACGCAGTATTTT | TRBV12-3/TRBV12-4 | few | - | TRBJ2-3
CASSSWDQGQETQYF | TGTGCCAGCAGCTCATGGGACCAGGGGCAAGAGACCCAGTACTTC | TRBV11-2 | - | - | TRBJ2-5
CASSVFIDTDTQYF | TGTGCCAGCAGCGTATTCATCGACACAGATACGCAGTATTTT | TRBV9 | - | - | TRBJ2-3
CASSLSGSREAETQYF | TGCGCCAGCAGCTTAAGCGGGAGCAGGGAGGCGGAGACCCAGTACTTC | TRBV5-1 | - | TRBD2 | TRBJ2-5
CASSFNRGEYEQYF | TGTGCCAGCAGTTTTAACAGGGGAGAATACGAGCAGTACTTC | TRBV12-3/TRBV12-4 | few | TRBD1 | TRBJ2-7
CAISESTAAPQHF | TGTGCCATCAGTGAGTCGACAGCGGCGCCCCAGCATTTT | TRBV10-3 | few | - | TRBJ1-5
CASRIGRELAGGNSYNEQFF | TGTGCCAGCCGAATAGGGAGGGAGCTAGCGGGGGGAAACTCCTACAATGAGCAGTTCTTC | TRBV5-8 | - | TRBD2 | TRBJ2-1
CASSLYLREQYF | TGTGCCAGCAGCCTATACCTACGCGAGCAGTACTTC | TRBV7-2 | few | - | TRBJ2-7
CASNSQVTEAFF | TGTGCCAGCAACAGCCAGGTCACTGAAGCTTTCTTT | TRBV7-2 | few | - | TRBJ1-1
CASSAPQETQYF | TGCGCCAGCAGTGCTCCCCAAGAGACCCAGTACTTC | TRBV10-2 | few | - | TRBJ2-5
CASSITGQETQYF | TGTGCCAGCAGCATTACAGGTCAAGAGACCCAGTACTTC | TRBV7-3 | - | - | TRBJ2-5
CASRGQVNPRSYNEQFF | TGTGCCAGCAGAGGACAGGTCAACCCACGCTCCTACAATGAGCAGTTCTTC | TRBV12-3/TRBV12-4 | - | TRBD1 | TRBJ2-1